This T cell receptor (beta chain) was profiled in a study of T-cell memory formation after mild COVID-19. The study, taken as a whole, reports: There was no confirmation that second-wave clones peaking on day 37 were SARS-CoV-2 specific.

Germline values: CDR1 KGHDR, CDR2 SFDVKD. J was trimmed by 5 bases and V by 4 bases; bases with no gene match: 5. The CDR3 totals 14 residues. As to this clonotype: Antigen: not known.

TCRdb reprocessed the 5' RACE reads with MiXCR, giving one entry per CDR3 protein. The sample lists about half a million distinct CDR3 sequences, roughly 18% occurring once. Material for sequencing was PBMCs or a T cell subset sorted from them (not recorded which). The rearrangement links TRBV24-1 to TRBJ1-2, with 8 positions matching TRBD1. This receptor was taken from an adult woman who had mild COVID-19 (a few samples of this study predate the infection). Cell type and time point are not known. CDR3: CATSDTGQGYGYTF. As DNA, the CDR3 is TGTGCCACCAGTGACACCGGACAGGGTTATGGCTACACCTTC.